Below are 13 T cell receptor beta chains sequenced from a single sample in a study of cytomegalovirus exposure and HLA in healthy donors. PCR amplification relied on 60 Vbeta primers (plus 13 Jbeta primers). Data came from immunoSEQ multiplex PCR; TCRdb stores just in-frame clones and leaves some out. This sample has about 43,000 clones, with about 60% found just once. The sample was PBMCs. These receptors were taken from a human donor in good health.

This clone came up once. The CDR3 bases are TGTGCCAGCAGTGGAGGACAGGAGGCGTTTCAGCCCCAGCATTTT. It yields the protein CASSGGQEAFQPQHF. The chain recombines TRBV6-1 with TRBJ1-5; 7 bases are shared with TRBD1. The CDR3 length is 15 residues. V lost 4 bases, J lost 6 bases, and 9 bases stayed unmatched. Germline lookup yields CDR1 MNHNS and CDR2 SASEGT.

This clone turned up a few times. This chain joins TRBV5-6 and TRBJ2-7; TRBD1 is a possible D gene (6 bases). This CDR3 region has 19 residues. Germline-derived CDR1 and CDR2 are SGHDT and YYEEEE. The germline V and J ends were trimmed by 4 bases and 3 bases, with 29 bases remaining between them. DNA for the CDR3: TGTGCCAGCAGCAATACCACCGGGACACTTCCACGGTGGAACTACGAGCAGTACTTC. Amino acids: CASSNTTGTLPRWNYEQYF.

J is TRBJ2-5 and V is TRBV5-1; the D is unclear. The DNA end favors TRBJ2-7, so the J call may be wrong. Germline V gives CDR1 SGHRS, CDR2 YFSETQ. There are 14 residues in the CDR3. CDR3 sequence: CASSLGGSSYEQYF. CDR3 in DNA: TGCGCCAGCAGCTTAGGCGGCAGCTCCTACGAGCAGTACTTC.

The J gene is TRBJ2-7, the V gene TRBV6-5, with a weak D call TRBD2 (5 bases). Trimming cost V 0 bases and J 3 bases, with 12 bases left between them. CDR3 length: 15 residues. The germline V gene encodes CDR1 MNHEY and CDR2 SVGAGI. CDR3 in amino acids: CASSYSGRGIYEQYF. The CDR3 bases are TGTGCCAGCAGTTACTCGGGCCGAGGGATCTACGAGCAGTACTTC.

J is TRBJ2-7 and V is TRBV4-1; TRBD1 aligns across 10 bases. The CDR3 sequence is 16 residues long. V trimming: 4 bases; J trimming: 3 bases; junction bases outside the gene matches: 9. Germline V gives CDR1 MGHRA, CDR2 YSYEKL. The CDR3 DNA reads TGCGCCAGCAGCCTGACCCGGGACAGGGGATTCTACGAGCAGTACTTC. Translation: CASSLTRDRGFYEQYF.

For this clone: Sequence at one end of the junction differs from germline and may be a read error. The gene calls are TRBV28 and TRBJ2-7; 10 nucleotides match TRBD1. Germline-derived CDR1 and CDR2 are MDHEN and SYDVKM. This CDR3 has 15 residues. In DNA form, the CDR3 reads TGTGCCAGCAGTGTATGGACAGGGGGATTCTACGAGCAGTACTTC. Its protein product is CASSVWTGGFYEQYF.

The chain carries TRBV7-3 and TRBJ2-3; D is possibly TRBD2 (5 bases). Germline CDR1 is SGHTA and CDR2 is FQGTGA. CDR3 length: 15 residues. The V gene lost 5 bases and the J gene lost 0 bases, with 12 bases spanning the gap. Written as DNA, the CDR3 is TGTGCCAGCAGCCACGGGGTTACTAGCACAGATACGCAGTATTTT. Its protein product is CASSHGVTSTDTQYF.

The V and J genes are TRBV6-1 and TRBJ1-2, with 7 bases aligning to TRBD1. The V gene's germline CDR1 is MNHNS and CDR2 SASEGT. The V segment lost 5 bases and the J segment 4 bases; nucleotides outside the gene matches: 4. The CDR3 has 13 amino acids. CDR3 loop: CASSRGTVYGYTF. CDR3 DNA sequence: TGTGCCAGCAGTCGAGGGACAGTCTATGGCTACACCTTC.

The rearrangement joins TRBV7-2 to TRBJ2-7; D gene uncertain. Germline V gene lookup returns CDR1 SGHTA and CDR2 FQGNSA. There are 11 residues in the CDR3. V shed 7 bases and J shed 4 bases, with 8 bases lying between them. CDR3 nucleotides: TGTGCCAGCACCCAAAATTACGAGCAGTACTTC. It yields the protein CASTQNYEQYF.

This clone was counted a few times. The CDR3 coding sequence is TGTGCCAGCATCTCCGGGTACCGGAACACTGAAGCTTTCTTT. Amino acid sequence: CASISGYRNTEAFF. This chain connects TRBV6-5 to TRBJ1-1, with D unclear. The CDR3 spans 14 residues. CDR1 is MNHEY and CDR2 is SVGAGI in the germline V gene. V lost 7 bases and J 1 base, leaving 13 bases between the germline ends.

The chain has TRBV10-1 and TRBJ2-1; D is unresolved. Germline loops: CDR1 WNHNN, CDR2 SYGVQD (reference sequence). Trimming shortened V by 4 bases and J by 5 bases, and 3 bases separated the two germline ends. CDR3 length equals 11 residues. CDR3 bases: TGCGCCAGCAGTGCTGACAATGAGCAGTTCTTC. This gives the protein CASSADNEQFF.

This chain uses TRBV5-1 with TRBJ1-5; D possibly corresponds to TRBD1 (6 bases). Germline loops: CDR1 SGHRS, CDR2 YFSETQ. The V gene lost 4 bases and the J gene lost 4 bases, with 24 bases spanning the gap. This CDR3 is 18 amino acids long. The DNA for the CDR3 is TGCGCCAGCAGCCATATTACAGGGTTTAGAATTGAGAATCAGCCCCAGCATTTT. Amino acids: CASSHITGFRIENQPQHF.

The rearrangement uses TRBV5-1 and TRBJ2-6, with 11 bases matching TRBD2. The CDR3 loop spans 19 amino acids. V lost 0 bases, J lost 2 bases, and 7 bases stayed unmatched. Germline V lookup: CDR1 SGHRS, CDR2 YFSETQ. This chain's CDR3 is CASSLDGSGGAPGANVLTF. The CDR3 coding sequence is TGCGCCAGCAGCTTGGACGGTAGCGGGGGGGCCCCTGGGGCCAACGTCCTGACTTTC.